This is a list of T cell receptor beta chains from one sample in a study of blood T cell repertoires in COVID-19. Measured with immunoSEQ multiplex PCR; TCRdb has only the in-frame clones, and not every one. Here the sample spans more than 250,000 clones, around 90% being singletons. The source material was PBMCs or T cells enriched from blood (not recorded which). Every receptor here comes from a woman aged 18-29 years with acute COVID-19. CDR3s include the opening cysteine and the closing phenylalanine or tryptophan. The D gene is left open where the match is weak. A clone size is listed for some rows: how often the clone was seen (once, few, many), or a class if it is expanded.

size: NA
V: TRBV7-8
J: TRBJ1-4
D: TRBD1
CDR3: CASRAGRGLSRAGTNEKLFF
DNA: TGTGCCAGCAGGGCGGGCAGGGGGCTCTCCCGAGCCGGAACTAATGAAAAACTGTTTTTT

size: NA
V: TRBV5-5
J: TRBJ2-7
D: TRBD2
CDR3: CASSPDRGGRYEQYF
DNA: TGTGCCAGCAGCCCCGATCGGGGGGGTCGTTACGAGCAGTACTTC

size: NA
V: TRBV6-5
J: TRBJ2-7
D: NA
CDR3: CASSSEAAYEQYF
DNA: TGTGCCAGCAGTTCCGAGGCGGCCTACGAGCAGTACTTC

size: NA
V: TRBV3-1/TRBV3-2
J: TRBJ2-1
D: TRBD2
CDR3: CASSPIAGGREQFF
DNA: TGTGCCAGCAGCCCCATAGCGGGAGGTCGTGAGCAGTTCTTC

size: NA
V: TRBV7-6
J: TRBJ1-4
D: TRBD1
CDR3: CASSPSGTGGVISEKLFF
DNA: TGTGCCAGCAGCCCTTCCGGGACAGGGGGGGTTATCAGTGAAAAACTGTTTTTT

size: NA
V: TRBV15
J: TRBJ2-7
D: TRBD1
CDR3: CATSSGGGTGYEQYF
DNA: TGTGCCACCAGCAGCGGAGGGGGGACAGGGTACGAGCAGTACTTC

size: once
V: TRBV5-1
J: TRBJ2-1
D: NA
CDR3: CASSLFLRSYNEQFF
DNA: TGCGCCAGCAGCTTGTTTCTTCGCTCCTACAATGAGCAGTTCTTC

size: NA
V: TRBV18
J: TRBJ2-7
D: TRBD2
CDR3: CASSPPGLAGSYEQYF
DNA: TGTGCCAGCTCACCCCCGGGACTAGCGGGATCCTACGAGCAGTACTTC

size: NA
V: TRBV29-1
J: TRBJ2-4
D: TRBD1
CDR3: CSAKQGESIQYF
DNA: TGCAGCGCTAAACAGGGGGAGAGCATTCAGTACTTC

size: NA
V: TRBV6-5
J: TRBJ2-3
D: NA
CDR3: CASSYAGLSTDTQYF
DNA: TGTGCCAGCAGTTATGCAGGACTCAGCACAGATACGCAGTATTTT

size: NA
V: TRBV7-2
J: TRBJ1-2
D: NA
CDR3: CASSFRIPDSYGYTF
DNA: TGTGCCAGCAGCTTTAGGATCCCCGACTCCTATGGCTACACCTTC

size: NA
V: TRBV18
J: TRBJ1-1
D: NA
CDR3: CASSPPGGSTEAFF
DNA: TGTGCCAGCTCACCGCCCGGGGGAAGCACTGAAGCTTTCTTT

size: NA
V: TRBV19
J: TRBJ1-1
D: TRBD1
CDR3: CASSIWAGGNSEAFF
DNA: TGTGCCAGTAGTATTTGGGCAGGGGGCAACTCTGAAGCTTTCTTT

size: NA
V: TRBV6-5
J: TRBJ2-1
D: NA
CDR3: CASTKRGRAGNEQFF
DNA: TGTGCCAGCACTAAAAGGGGGAGGGCGGGCAATGAGCAGTTCTTC

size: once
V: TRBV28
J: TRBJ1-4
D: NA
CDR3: CASSLRQGINEKLFF
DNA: TGTGCCAGCAGTTTACGGCAGGGGATAAATGAAAAACTGTTTTTT

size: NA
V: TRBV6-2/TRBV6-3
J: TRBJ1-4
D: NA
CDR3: CASSSLGATNEKLFF
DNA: TGTGCCAGCAGTTCGCTAGGAGCAACTAATGAAAAACTGTTTTTT

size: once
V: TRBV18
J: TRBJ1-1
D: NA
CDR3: CASSPREWGAFF
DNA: TGTGCCAGCTCACCAAGGGAGTGGGGAGCTTTCTTT

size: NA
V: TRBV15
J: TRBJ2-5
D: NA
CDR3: CATSRDGTGPGETQYF
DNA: TGTGCCACCAGCAGAGATGGCACAGGTCCGGGAGAGACCCAGTACTTC

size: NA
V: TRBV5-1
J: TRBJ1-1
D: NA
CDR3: CASSLGGSPGYTEAFF
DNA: TGCGCCAGCAGCTTGGGCGGCTCCCCGGGGTACACTGAAGCTTTCTTT

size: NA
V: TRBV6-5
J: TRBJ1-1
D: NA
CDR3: CASSYSRVNTEAFF
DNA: TGTGCCAGCAGTTACTCCAGGGTGAACACTGAAGCTTTCTTT

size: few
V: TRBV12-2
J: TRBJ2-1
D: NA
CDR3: CASRLEQGIYNEQFF
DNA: TGTGCAAGTCGCTTAGAGCAGGGGATCTACAATGAGCAGTTCTTC

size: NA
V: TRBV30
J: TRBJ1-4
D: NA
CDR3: CAWSLNQGLKEKLFF
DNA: TGTGCCTGGAGCCTGAATCAGGGCTTGAAAGAAAAACTGTTTTTT

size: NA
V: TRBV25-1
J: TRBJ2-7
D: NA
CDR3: CASSEPETYEQYF
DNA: TGTGCCAGCAGTGAGCCAGAAACCTACGAGCAGTACTTC

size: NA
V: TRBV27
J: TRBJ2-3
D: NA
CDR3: CASSSSGWERSTDTQYF
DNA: TGTGCCAGCAGTTCCTCAGGATGGGAGAGGTCCACAGATACGCAGTATTTT

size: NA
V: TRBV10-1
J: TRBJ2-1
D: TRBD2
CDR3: CASSRLQLRDYLRSYNEQFF
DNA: TGCGCCAGCTCCCGGCTCCAGCTCCGGGACTACCTACGCTCCTACAATGAGCAGTTCTTC

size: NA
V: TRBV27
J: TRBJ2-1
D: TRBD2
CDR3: CASSLEREGLDEQFF
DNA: TGTGCCAGCAGTTTGGAGCGGGAGGGCCTCGATGAGCAGTTCTTC

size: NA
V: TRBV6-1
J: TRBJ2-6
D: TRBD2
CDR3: CASSGDPLAASGANVLTF
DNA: TGTGCCAGCAGTGGGGACCCCCTAGCGGCCTCTGGGGCCAACGTCCTGACTTTC

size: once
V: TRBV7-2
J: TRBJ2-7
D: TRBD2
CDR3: CASSFRLAGSYEQYF
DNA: TGTGCCAGCAGCTTCAGACTAGCGGGTTCCTACGAGCAGTACTTC

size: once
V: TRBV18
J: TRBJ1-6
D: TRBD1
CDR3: CASSPDRDSPLHF
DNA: TGTGCCAGCTCACCAGACAGGGATTCACCCCTCCACTTT

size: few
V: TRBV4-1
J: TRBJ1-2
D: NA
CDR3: CASSQDEQGNGYTF
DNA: TGCGCCAGCAGCCAAGATGAGCAGGGGAACGGCTACACCTTC

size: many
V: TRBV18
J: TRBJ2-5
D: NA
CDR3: CASSPPQGGSQETQYF
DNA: TGTGCCAGCTCACCACCCCAGGGGGGTTCCCAAGAGACCCAGTACTTC

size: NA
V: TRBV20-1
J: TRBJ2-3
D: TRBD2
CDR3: CSASPAGDPDTQYF
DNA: TGCAGTGCTAGTCCGGCGGGAGATCCAGATACGCAGTATTTT

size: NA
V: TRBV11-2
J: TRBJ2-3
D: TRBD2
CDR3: CASSPGLAGGGTDTQYF
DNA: TGTGCCAGCAGCCCAGGACTAGCGGGAGGGGGCACAGATACGCAGTATTTT

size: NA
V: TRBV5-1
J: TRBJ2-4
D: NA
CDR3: CASSPLAGGNIQYF
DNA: TGCGCCAGCAGCCCCCTGGCAGGCGGGAACATTCAGTACTTC

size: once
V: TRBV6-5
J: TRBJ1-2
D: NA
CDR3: CASMWLNANYGYTF
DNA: TGTGCCAGCATGTGGCTCAACGCTAACTATGGCTACACCTTC

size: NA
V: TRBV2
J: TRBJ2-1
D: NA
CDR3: CASSGNEQFF
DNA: TGTGCCAGTTCGGGGAATGAGCAGTTCTTC

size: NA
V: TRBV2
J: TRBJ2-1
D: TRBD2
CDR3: CASSEGSGSWNEQFF
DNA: TGTGCCAGCAGTGAAGGTAGCGGGAGTTGGAATGAGCAGTTCTTC

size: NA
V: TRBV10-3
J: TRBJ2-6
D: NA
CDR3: CAISDSTGSGANVLTF
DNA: TGTGCCATCAGTGATTCGACAGGCTCTGGGGCCAACGTCCTGACTTTC

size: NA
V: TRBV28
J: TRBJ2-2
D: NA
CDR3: CASSRAEENTGELFF
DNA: TGTGCCAGCAGTAGAGCGGAGGAGAACACCGGGGAGCTGTTTTTT